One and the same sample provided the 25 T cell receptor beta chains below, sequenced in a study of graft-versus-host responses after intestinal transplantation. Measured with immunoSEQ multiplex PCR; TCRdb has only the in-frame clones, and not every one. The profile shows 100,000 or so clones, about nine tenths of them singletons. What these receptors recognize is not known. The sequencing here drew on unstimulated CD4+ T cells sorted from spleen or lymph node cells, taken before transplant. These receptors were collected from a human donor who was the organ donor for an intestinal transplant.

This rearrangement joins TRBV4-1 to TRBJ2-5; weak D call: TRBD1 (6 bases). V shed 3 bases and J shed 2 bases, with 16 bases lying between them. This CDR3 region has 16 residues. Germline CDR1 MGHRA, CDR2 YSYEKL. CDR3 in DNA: TGCGCCAGCAGCCATCTCTGGGGGCCTGCGCAAGAGACCCAGTACTTC. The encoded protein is CASSHLWGPAQETQYF.

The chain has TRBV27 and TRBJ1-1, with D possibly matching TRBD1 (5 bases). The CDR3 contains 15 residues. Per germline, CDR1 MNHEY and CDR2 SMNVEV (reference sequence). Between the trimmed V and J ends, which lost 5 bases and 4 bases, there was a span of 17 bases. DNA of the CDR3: TGTGCCAGCAGTCTCCGACAGTATTCGGGCACTGAAGCTTTCTTT. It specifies CASSLRQYSGTEAFF.

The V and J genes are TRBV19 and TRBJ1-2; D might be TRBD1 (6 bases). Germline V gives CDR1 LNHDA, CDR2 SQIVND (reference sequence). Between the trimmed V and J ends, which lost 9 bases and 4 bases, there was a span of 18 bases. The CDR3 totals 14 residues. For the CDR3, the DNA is TGTGCCAGCCACCCCGGGACATCGGTCTATGGCTACACCTTC. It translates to CASHPGTSVYGYTF.

The CDR3 DNA sequence: TGTGCCAGCAGCCCCATCGGGACAGCCGTCTATGGCTACACCTTC. As protein: CASSPIGTAVYGYTF. The chain recombines TRBV5-5 with TRBJ1-2, with 7 bases matching TRBD1. V trimming: 4 bases; J trimming: 4 bases; junction bases outside the gene matches: 10. Germline V gene sequence: CDR1 SGHKS, CDR2 YYEKEE (reference sequence). This CDR3 region has 15 residues.

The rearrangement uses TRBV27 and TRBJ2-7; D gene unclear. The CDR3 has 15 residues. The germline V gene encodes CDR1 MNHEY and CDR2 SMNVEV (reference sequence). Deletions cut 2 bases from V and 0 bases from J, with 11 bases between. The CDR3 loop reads CASSLRQRSSYEQYF. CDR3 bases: TGTGCCAGCAGTTTAAGGCAGAGGAGCTCCTACGAGCAGTACTTC.

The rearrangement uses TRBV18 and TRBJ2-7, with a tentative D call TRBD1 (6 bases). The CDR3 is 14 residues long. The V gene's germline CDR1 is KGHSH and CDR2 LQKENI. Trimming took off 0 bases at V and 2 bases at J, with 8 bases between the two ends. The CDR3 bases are TGTGCCAGCTCACCACCGGGGGCCGCCTACGAGCAGTACTTC. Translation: CASSPPGAAYEQYF.

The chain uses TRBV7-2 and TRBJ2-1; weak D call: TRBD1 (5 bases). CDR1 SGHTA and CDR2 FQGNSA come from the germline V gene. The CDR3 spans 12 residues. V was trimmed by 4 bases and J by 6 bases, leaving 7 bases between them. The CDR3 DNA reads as TGTGCCAGCAGCTGGACACGCAATGAGCAGTTCTTC. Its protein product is CASSWTRNEQFF.

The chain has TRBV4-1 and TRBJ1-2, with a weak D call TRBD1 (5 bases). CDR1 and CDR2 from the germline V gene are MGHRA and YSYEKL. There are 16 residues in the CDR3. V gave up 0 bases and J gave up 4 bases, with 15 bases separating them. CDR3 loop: CASSQDGGGGLYGYTF. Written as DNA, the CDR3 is TGCGCCAGCAGCCAAGATGGCGGGGGTGGTCTCTATGGCTACACCTTC.

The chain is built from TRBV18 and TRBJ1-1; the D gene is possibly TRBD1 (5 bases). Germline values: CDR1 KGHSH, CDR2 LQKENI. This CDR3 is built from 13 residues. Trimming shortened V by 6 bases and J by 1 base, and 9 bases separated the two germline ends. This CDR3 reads CASSAGQNTEAFF. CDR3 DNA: TGTGCCAGCTCCGCTGGACAGAACACTGAAGCTTTCTTT.

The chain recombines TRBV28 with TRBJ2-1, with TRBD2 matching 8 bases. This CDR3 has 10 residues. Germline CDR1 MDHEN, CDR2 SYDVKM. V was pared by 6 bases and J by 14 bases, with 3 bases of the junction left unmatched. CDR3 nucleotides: TGTGCCAGCAGCGGACTAGCAGAGTTCTTC. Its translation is CASSGLAEFF.

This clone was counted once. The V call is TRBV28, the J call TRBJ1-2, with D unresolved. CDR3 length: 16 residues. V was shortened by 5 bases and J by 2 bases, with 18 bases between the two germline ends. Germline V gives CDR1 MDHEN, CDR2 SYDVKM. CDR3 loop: CASSAGGAQANYGYTF. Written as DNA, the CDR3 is TGTGCCAGCAGTGCCGGAGGAGCGCAGGCGAACTATGGCTACACCTTC.

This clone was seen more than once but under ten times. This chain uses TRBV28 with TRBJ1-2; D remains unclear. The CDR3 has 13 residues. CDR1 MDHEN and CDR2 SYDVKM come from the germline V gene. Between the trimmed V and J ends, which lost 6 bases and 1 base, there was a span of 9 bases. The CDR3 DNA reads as TGTGCCAGCAGATCCCGGGGTAACTATGGCTACACCTTC. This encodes CASRSRGNYGYTF.

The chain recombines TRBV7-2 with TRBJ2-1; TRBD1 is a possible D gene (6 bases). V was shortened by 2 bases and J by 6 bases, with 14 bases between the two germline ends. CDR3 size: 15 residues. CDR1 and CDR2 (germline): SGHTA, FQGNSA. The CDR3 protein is CASSLLRQGPNEQFF. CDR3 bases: TGTGCCAGCAGCTTATTGAGGCAGGGGCCCAATGAGCAGTTCTTC.

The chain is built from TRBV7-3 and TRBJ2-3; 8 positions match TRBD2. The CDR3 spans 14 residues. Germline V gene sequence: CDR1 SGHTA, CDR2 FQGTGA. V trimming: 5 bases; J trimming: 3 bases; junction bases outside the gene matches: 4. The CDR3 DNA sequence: TGTGCCAGCAGCCCGGGACTAGTAACAGATACGCAGTATTTT. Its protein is CASSPGLVTDTQYF. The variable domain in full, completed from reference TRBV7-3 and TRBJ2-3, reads GAGVSQTPSNKVTEKGKYVELRCDPISGHTALYWYRQSLGQGPEFLIYFQGTGAADDSGLPNDRFFAVRPEGSVSTLKIQRTERGDSAVYLCASSPGLVTDTQYFGPGTRLTVL.

The CDR3 reads CASSYRGSREKLFF. In DNA, the CDR3 is TGTGCCAGCAGCTACAGGGGTTCACGGGAAAAACTGTTTTTT. The rearrangement uses TRBV11-2 and TRBJ1-4, with 7 bases lining up with TRBD1. Germline V lookup: CDR1 SGHAT, CDR2 FQNNGV. Unmatched junction bases numbered 7, after V lost 4 bases and J lost 8 bases. This CDR3 spans 14 amino acids.

This CDR3 reads CASSLQGGLSGNTIYF. For the CDR3, the DNA is TGTGCCAGCAGCCTACAGGGGGGGCTCTCTGGAAACACCATATATTTT. V is TRBV4-2 and J is TRBJ1-3; 8 positions agree with TRBD1. The germline V gene has CDR1 LGHNA and CDR2 YNFKEQ. This CDR3 is 16 amino acids long. J was trimmed by 0 bases and V by 4 bases; bases with no gene match: 5.

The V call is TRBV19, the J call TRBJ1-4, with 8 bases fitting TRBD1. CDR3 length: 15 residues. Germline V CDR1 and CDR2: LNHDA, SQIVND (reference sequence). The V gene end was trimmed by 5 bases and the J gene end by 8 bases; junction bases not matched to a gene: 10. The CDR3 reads CASSPLDRAGEKLFF. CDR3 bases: TGTGCCAGTAGTCCACTGGACAGGGCAGGAGAAAAACTGTTTTTT.

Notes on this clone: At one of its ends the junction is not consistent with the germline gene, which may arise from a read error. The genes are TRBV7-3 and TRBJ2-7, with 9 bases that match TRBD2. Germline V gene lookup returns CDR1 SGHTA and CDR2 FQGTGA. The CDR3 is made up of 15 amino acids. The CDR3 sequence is CASSLSGGQLYEQYF. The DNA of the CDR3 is TGTGCCAGCAGTTTAAGCGGGGGGCAACTCTACGAGCAGTACTTC.

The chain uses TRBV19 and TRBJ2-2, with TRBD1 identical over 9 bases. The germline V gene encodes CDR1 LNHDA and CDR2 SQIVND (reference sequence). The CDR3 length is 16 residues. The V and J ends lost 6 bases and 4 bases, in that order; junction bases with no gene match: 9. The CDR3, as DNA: TGTGCCAGTAGACGGGACAGGGCCGCTCGCACCGGGGAGCTGTTTTTT. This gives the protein CASRRDRAARTGELFF.

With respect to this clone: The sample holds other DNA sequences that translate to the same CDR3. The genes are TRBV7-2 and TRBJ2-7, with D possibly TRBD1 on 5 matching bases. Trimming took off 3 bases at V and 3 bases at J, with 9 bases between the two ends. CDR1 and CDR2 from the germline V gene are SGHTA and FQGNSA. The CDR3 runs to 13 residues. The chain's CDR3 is CASSLGRVYEQYF. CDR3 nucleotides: TGTGCCAGCAGCTTGGGCAGGGTCTACGAGCAGTACTTC.

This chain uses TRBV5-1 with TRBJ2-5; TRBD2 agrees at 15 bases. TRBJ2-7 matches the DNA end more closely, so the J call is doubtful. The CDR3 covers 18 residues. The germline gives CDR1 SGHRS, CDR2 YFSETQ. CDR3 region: CASSPRTSGGVNSYEQYF. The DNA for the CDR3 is TGCGCCAGCAGCCCGCGGACTAGCGGGGGGGTTAACTCCTACGAGCAGTACTTC.

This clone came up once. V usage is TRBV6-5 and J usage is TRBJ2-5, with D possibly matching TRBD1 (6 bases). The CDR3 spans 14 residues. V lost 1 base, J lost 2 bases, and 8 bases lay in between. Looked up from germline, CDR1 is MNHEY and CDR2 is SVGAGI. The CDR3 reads CASSYWQGQETQYF. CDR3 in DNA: TGTGCCAGCAGTTACTGGCAGGGGCAAGAGACCCAGTACTTC.

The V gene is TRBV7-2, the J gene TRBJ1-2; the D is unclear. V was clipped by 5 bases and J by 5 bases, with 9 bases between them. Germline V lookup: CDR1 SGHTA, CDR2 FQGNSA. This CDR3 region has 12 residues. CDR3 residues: CASSLVSYGYTF. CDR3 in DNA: TGTGCCAGCAGCCTCGTATCTTATGGCTACACCTTC.

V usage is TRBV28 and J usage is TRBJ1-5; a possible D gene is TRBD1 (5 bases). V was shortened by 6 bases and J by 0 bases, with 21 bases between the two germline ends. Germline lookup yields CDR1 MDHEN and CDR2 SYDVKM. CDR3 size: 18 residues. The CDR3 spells CASRGSAGRVNSNQPQHF. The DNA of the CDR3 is TGTGCCAGCAGGGGGTCGGCAGGGCGAGTAAATAGCAATCAGCCCCAGCATTTT. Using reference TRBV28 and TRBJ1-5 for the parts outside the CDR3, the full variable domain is DVKVTQSSRYLVKRTGEKVFLECVQDMDHENMFWYRQDPGLGLRLIYFSYDVKMKEKGDIPEGYSVSREKKERFSLILESASTNQTSMYLCASRGSAGRVNSNQPQHFGDGTRLSIL.

The CDR3 region has the DNA TGTGCCACCTCGCTTAGGGGGTCGGGTGAAAAACTGTTTTTT. Its translation is CATSLRGSGEKLFF. The rearrangement joins TRBV6-6 to TRBJ1-4; tentatively, D is TRBD1 (6 bases). The CDR3 length is 14 residues. V was pared by 10 bases and J by 7 bases, with 19 bases between. Germline V gene sequence: CDR1 MNHNY, CDR2 SVGAGI (reference sequence).